Listed below are T cell receptor beta chains from one sample, sequenced in a study of OX40 agonist ivuxolimab in advanced cancers. The table came from immunoSEQ multiplex PCR; TCRdb's copy has only in-frame clones and leaves some out. The sample carries tens of thousands of clones, almost 95% recorded once. Sequencing was performed on CD4+ or CD8+ T cells sorted from blood, taken in a trial of the OX40 agonist ivuxolimab. The receptors derive from an adult with an advanced solid tumor such as melanoma, head and neck, liver or kidney cancer. The CDR3 runs from the conserved cysteine through the conserved F or W. D genes are given only for firm matches. A clone size is listed for some rows: how often the clone was seen (once, few, many), or a class if it is expanded.

V gene	clone size	J gene	D gene	CDR3 DNA	CDR3 protein
TRBV7-9	-	TRBJ2-7	TRBD1	TGTGCCAGCAGCCCCTGGACAGGGGGCATCACCGAGCAGTACTTC	CASSPWTGGITEQYF
TRBV15	once	TRBJ2-5	TRBD2	TGTGCCACCGGCCCGGGGGGGGAAGAGACCCAGTACTTC	CATGPGGEETQYF
TRBV4-1	-	TRBJ2-7	TRBD1	TGCGCCAGCAGCCAATCCGGGACAGCCTCCTACGAGCAGTACTTC	CASSQSGTASYEQYF
TRBV29-1	-	TRBJ1-1	-	TGCAGCGTGAACACAGGGTGGACTGAAGCTTTCTTT	CSVNTGWTEAFF
TRBV11-1	-	TRBJ1-1	TRBD1	TGTGCCAGCAGCTTAGTCGTTGGCAGGGGGCCGGGCACTGAAGCTTTCTTT	CASSLVVGRGPGTEAFF
TRBV19	-	TRBJ2-7	TRBD1	TGTGCCAGTAGTATTTTCGGCGTGACAGGGGGACTAAGCTACGAGCAGTACTTC	CASSIFGVTGGLSYEQYF
TRBV29-1	-	TRBJ1-2	-	TGCAACGTTGAGGGCCCTGACATACTTAACTATGGCTACACCTTC	CNVEGPDILNYGYTF
TRBV13	-	TRBJ2-7	TRBD2	TGTGCCAGCAGGTATGGGACTACCCCGGGCGAGCAGTACTTC	CASRYGTTPGEQYF
TRBV6-1	-	TRBJ1-4	-	TGTGCCAGCAGTGTACTTCAGGGAATAGCGGAAAAACTGTTTTTT	CASSVLQGIAEKLFF
TRBV28	-	TRBJ2-1	-	TGTGCCAGCATCGACTCGACGGGGACCAGCTCCTACAATGAGCAGTTCTTC	CASIDSTGTSSYNEQFF
TRBV19	-	TRBJ2-7	TRBD1	TGTGCCAGTAGTATAGAACACGCCGGGACAGGGTCTTACGAGCAGTACTTC	CASSIEHAGTGSYEQYF
TRBV5-6	-	TRBJ1-2	-	TGTGCCAGCAGCTTGGAACCTTATGGCTACACCTTC	CASSLEPYGYTF
TRBV5-6	-	TRBJ2-7	-	TGTGCCAGCAGCTTGTTACAGGGCGGGGCCTACGAGCAGTACTTC	CASSLLQGGAYEQYF
TRBV4-1	once	TRBJ2-5	TRBD1	TGCGCCAGCAGCCAAGGTCCGGGACAGGGGTACCAAGAGACCCAGTACTTC	CASSQGPGQGYQETQYF
TRBV18	-	TRBJ2-7	-	TGTGCCAGCTCACTCAAGGGGACTCCGTACGAGCAGTACTTC	CASSLKGTPYEQYF
TRBV19	-	TRBJ2-7	TRBD2	TGTGCCAGTAGTATGGAGGGACTAGCGGGAGGGCCGGGCTCCTACGAGCAGTACTTC	CASSMEGLAGGPGSYEQYF
TRBV9	-	TRBJ2-1	TRBD2	TGTGCCAGCAGCCTAGCGGGAGGGAATTACAATGAGCAGTTCTTC	CASSLAGGNYNEQFF
TRBV27	-	TRBJ1-2	-	TGTGCCAGCAGCCCCTTTCAGGGTAGGAACTATGGCTACACCTTC	CASSPFQGRNYGYTF
TRBV6-1	-	TRBJ1-2	-	TGTGCCAGCAGCCAGGGGTTTGGCTACACCTTC	CASSQGFGYTF
TRBV9	-	TRBJ1-2	-	TGTGCCAGCAACGGGGCTGACTATGGCTACACCTTC	CASNGADYGYTF